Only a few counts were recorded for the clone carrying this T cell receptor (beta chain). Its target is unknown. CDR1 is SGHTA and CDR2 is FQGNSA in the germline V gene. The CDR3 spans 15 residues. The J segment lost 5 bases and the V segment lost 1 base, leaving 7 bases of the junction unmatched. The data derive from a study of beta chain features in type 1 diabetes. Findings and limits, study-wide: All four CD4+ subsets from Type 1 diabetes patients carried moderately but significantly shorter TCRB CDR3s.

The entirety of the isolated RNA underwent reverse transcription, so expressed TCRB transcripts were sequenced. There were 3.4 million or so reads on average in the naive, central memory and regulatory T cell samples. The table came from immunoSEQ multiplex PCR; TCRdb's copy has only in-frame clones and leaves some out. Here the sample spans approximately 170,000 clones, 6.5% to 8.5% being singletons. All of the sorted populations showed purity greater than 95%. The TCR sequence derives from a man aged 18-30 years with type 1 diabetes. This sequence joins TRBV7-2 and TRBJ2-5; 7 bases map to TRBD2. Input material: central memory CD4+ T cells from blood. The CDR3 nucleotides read TGTGCCAGCAGCTTAGGCGGCGGGAGAGGGGAGACCCAGTACTTC. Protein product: CASSLGGGRGETQYF.